These T cell receptor beta chains were read from a single sample in a study of CD8+CD57+ T cells in acquired aplastic anemia. TCRdb analysed the reads with MiXCR anew, one entry per CDR3 protein. Here the sample spans over 35,000 distinct CDR3 sequences, around 63% being singletons. Sequenced material: sorted CD4+, CD8+, or CD8+CD57+ T cells (not recorded which) from PBMCs. The receptors originated from a human donor in good health, serving as a control. Both conserved end residues are part of each CDR3.

V: TRBV20-1
J: TRBJ1-1
CDR3: CSAREDRWESIEAFF

V: TRBV15
J: TRBJ1-3
CDR3: CATSRVATQGSGNTIYF

V: TRBV10-2
J: TRBJ2-1
CDR3: CASSEIRTDAEQFF

V: TRBV7-6
J: TRBJ2-4
CDR3: CASSVYIQYF

V: TRBV19
J: TRBJ2-7
CDR3: CASRPGGLSEQYF

V: TRBV5-1
J: TRBJ2-7
CDR3: CASSLSPLADRSSYEQYF

V: TRBV19
J: TRBJ1-5
CDR3: CASSPADSNQPQHF

V: TRBV5-4
J: TRBJ2-7
CDR3: CASSMKGVGSEQYF

V: TRBV25-1
J: TRBJ1-1
CDR3: CASSGQGRQEAFF

V: TRBV13
J: TRBJ2-5
CDR3: CASSSAGTAFGTQYF

V: TRBV19
J: TRBJ1-5
CDR3: CASSIGDSQPQHF

V: TRBV6-5
J: TRBJ2-5
CDR3: CASSYYGLAGVRETQYF

V: TRBV25-1
J: TRBJ2-7
CDR3: CASSGGQGRSYEQYF

V: TRBV7-3
J: TRBJ2-3
CDR3: CASSLSFTGESTDTQYF

V: TRBV7-2
J: TRBJ2-7
CDR3: CASTIGVDEQYF

V: TRBV10-3
J: TRBJ2-6
CDR3: CATAGTGDFGANVLTF